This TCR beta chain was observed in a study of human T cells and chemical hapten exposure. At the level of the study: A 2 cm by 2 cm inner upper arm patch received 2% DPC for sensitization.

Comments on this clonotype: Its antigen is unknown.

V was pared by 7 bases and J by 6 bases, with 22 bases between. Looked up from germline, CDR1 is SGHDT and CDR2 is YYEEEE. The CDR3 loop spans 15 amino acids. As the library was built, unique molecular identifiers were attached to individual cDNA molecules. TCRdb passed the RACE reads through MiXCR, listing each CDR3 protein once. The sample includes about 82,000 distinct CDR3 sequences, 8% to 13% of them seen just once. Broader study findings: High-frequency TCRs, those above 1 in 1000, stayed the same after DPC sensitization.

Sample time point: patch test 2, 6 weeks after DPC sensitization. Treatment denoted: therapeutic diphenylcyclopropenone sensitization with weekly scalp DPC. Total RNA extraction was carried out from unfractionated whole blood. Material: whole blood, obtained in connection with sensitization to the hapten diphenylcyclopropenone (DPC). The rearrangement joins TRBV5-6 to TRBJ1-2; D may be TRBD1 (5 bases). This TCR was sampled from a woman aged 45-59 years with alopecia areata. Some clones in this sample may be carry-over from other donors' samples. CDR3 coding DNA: TGTGCCAGCTCTCCCGAACTACGCGGGGGAGATGGCTACACCTTC. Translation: CASSPELRGGDGYTF.